One and the same sample provided the 23 T cell receptor beta chains below, sequenced in a study of T cell repertoires in aging, cancer and after chemotherapy. TCR beta rearrangements were amplified from peripheral blood genomic DNA. Rearranged V-D-J TRB sequences were amplified with a mixed TRB-A/B primer pool. TCRdb ran MiXCR on the multiplex PCR reads and lists one entry per CDR3 protein. The sample has about 11,000 distinct CDR3 sequences; 24% are singletons. Material: blood. Receptors originate from a human donor in good health.

By share, this clonotype ranks as medium-sized (0.01 to 0.1%). The rearrangement links TRBV7-6 to TRBJ1-3, with no clear D. Germline V gene lookup returns CDR1 SGHVS and CDR2 FNYEAQ. The CDR3 runs to 14 residues. Trimming left V 0 bases short and J 4 bases short, with 7 bases between. The CDR3 DNA reads TGTGCCAGCAGCTTAGCGATAGACGGAAACACCATATATTTT. It codes for CASSLAIDGNTIYF.

This chain uses TRBV20-1 with TRBJ1-6; D unresolved. V was shortened by 1 base and J by 7 bases, with 14 bases between the two germline ends. The length of the CDR3 is 15 residues. Germline CDR1 and CDR2: DFQATT and SNEGSKA (reference sequence). CDR3 loop: CSARVGLLWNSPLHF. The CDR3 DNA sequence: TGCAGTGCTAGAGTTGGCTTACTGTGGAATTCACCCCTCCACTTT.

This clonotype was recorded a few times. The chain uses TRBV24-1 and TRBJ2-4; TRBD1 aligns across 11 bases. The CDR3 totals 21 residues. V shed 0 bases and J 0 bases; nucleotides not matched to a gene: 12. Germline CDR1 KGHDR, CDR2 SFDVKD. CDR3 residues: CATSDLGQGASPLQAKNIQYF. In DNA, the CDR3 is TGTGCCACCAGTGATTTGGGACAGGGGGCTTCCCCGCTCCAAGCCAAAAACATTCAGTACTTC.

The gene calls are TRBV12-3 or TRBV12-4 and TRBJ1-4; D remains unclear. V was clipped by 0 bases and J by 5 bases, with 10 bases between them. This CDR3 has 15 residues. CDR3 region: CASSLALNGNEKLFF. CDR3 nucleotide sequence: TGTGCCAGCAGTTTAGCGCTAAACGGGAATGAAAAACTGTTTTTT.

By proportion, this clonotype is medium-sized. The chain couples TRBV6-6 to TRBJ1-1, with D hard to call. CDR1 and CDR2 (germline): MNHNY, SVGAGI (reference sequence). CDR3 length: 14 amino acids. V shed 7 bases and J shed 1 base, with 13 bases lying between them. The CDR3: CASTTPATNTEAFF. DNA for the CDR3: TGTGCCAGCACTACACCAGCCACGAACACTGAAGCTTTCTTT.

By share, this clonotype counts as medium-sized. An end of the junction does not agree with germline; a read error may underlie this. The rearrangement links TRBV7-2 to TRBJ2-3, with a tentative D call TRBD2 (5 bases). The CDR3 totals 16 residues. Germline assignment: CDR1 SGHTA and CDR2 FQGNSA. The CDR3 loop reads CASSSPSYGLTYTQYF. The CDR3 region has the DNA TGTGCCAGCAGCTCCCCTAGCTATGGCCTCACATATACGCAGTATTTT. The full variable domain, its missing parts supplied by reference TRBV7-2 and TRBJ2-3, is GAGVSQSPSNKVTEKGKDVELRCDPISGHTALYWYRQSLGQGLEFLIYFQGNSAPDKSGLPSDRFSAERTGGSVSTLTIQRTQQEDSAVYLCASSSPSYGLTYTQYFGPGTRLTVL.

This clonotype occurred a few times. The chain has TRBV25-1 and TRBJ2-3, with 8 bases aligning to TRBD1. This CDR3 has 14 amino acids. The V gene end was trimmed by 8 bases and the J gene end by 0 bases; junction bases not matched to a gene: 4. Per germline, CDR1 MGHDK and CDR2 SYGVNS. CDR3 bases: TGTGCCAGCTCGACAGGGGCTAGCACAGATACGCAGTATTTT. Translating gives CASSTGASTDTQYF.

The chain is built from TRBV29-1 and TRBJ2-3; D remains unclear. The CDR3 is 13 residues long. Germline CDR1 is SQVTM and CDR2 is ANQGSEA. Trimming cost V 4 bases and J 0 bases, with 8 bases left between them. CDR3 region: CSVALDSTDTQYF. The CDR3 region has the DNA TGCAGCGTTGCTTTGGACAGCACAGATACGCAGTATTTT.

The chain employs TRBV27 and TRBJ1-5; the match to TRBD1 covers 8 bases. Germline trimming cut 4 bases from V and 2 bases from J; bases unmatched to any gene: 4. This CDR3 region has 15 residues. The V gene's germline CDR1 is MNHEY and CDR2 SMNVEV (reference sequence). CDR3 sequence (DNA): TGTGCCAGCAGTTCGGCAGGGGGCGGCAATCAGCCCCAGCATTTT. Encoded protein: CASSSAGGGNQPQHF.

The DNA of the CDR3 is TGTGCCAGCAGGTGGGGCGGGGCGGATACGCAGTATTTT. This codes for CASRWGGADTQYF. This chain joins TRBV6-2 or TRBV6-3 and TRBJ2-3; maybe TRBD2 (6 bases). The germline V gene has CDR1 MNHEY and CDR2 SVGEGT. This CDR3 has 13 amino acids. V lost 6 bases, J lost 6 bases, and 13 bases lay in between.

The J gene is TRBJ2-1, the V gene TRBV20-1; 10 bases align to TRBD1. Germline V gene lookup returns CDR1 DFQATT and CDR2 SNEGSKA (reference sequence). The CDR3 runs to 16 residues. V was clipped by 6 bases and J by 4 bases; unmatched bases: 12. The CDR3 sequence is CSAEFLRQGAYNEQFF. The CDR3 DNA is TGCAGTGCCGAATTCCTAAGACAGGGGGCGTACAATGAGCAGTTCTTC.

This clonotype occurred a few times. The CDR3 here is CASLGTANTEAFF. In DNA form, the CDR3 reads TGTGCCAGTCTTGGGACGGCGAACACTGAAGCTTTCTTT. The V gene is TRBV6-5, the J gene TRBJ1-1; D is perhaps TRBD1 (5 bases). The V and J ends lost 9 bases and 1 base respectively, with 12 bases between them. Germline CDR1 is MNHEY and CDR2 is SVGAGI. The CDR3 totals 13 residues.

This clonotype is labeled medium-sized. The rearrangement uses TRBV6-5 and TRBJ2-7; D is undetermined. The CDR3 length is 12 residues. Germline CDR1 reads MNHEY; CDR2 reads SVGAGI. V lost 7 bases and J lost 5, with 12 bases in between. The CDR3 DNA reads as TGTGCCAGCAAAGGGTACCGGAACGAGCAGTACTTC. Its translation: CASKGYRNEQYF.

The rearrangement joins TRBV4-3 to TRBJ2-7, with D hard to call. Germline CDR1 LGHNA, CDR2 YSLEER. The CDR3 runs to 18 residues. Trimming pared 0 bases from V and 0 bases from J, leaving 18 bases between. The CDR3 here is CASSQDRAGAMTSYEQYF. CDR3 in DNA: TGCGCCAGCAGCCAAGATCGTGCCGGCGCCATGACCTCCTACGAGCAGTACTTC.

This clonotype was counted a few times. The chain employs TRBV5-4 and TRBJ2-1; 9 bases fit TRBD2. Germline assignment: CDR1 SGHNT and CDR2 YYREEE (reference sequence). V trimming: 6 bases; J trimming: 0 bases; junction bases outside the gene matches: 7. The CDR3 has 16 residues. In DNA form, the CDR3 reads TGTGCCAGCACCCGCGGGGGGGGCAACTCCTACAATGAGCAGTTCTTC. Translated, it gives CASTRGGGNSYNEQFF. The full variable domain, rest sourced from reference TRBV5-4 and TRBJ2-1, is ETGVTQSPTHLIKTRGQQVTLRCSSQSGHNTVSWYQQALGQGPQFIFQYYREEENGRGNFPPRFSGLQFPNYSSELNVNALELDDSALYLCASTRGGGNSYNEQFFGPGTRLTVL.

This chain connects TRBV5-1 to TRBJ1-1; D gene ambiguous. The germline gives CDR1 SGHRS, CDR2 YFSETQ. The V end was cut by 4 bases, the J end by 5 bases, with 18 bases between. This CDR3 has 15 residues. The CDR3 loop reads CASSNAGGWRTEAFF. In DNA form, the CDR3 reads TGCGCCAGCAGCAACGCGGGCGGGTGGAGGACTGAAGCTTTCTTT.

This clonotype was counted only a few times. The V and J genes are TRBV6-2 or TRBV6-3 and TRBJ1-2; TRBD1 matches at 7 bases. This CDR3 contains 18 residues. The germline V gene encodes CDR1 MNHEY and CDR2 SVGEGT. Trimming took 7 bases from V and 0 from J; bases not matched to a gene: 17. The DNA for the CDR3 is TGTGCCAGCACCCCAGGTCGGGACAGATACCTAGCTAACTATGGCTACACCTTC. This codes for CASTPGRDRYLANYGYTF.

The genes are TRBV6-1 and TRBJ2-1, with TRBD2 matching over 14 bases. The V gene's germline CDR1 is MNHNS and CDR2 SASEGT. The CDR3 is 15 amino acids. The trim removed 7 bases at V and 7 bases at J, leaving 6 bases unmatched. Here the CDR3 DNA reads TGTGCCAGCACCCCGACTAGCGGGGGGGGGAATGAGCAGTTCTTC. Translation gives CASTPTSGGGNEQFF.

This clonotype has just one count. The chain joins TRBV20-1 to TRBJ2-3, with 14 bases aligning to TRBD2. The CDR3 runs to 16 residues. Germline V lookup: CDR1 DFQATT, CDR2 SNEGSKA (reference sequence). After removal of 3 bases from V and 5 bases from J, the junction contained 7 bases not matched to a gene. CDR3 coding DNA: TGCAGTGCTAGCGCAGGACTAGCGGGGGGCCGAGATACGCAGTATTTT. Translating it yields CSASAGLAGGRDTQYF.

Concerning this clonotype itself: A junction boundary mismatches the germline segment, possibly from a read error. The gene calls are TRBV13 and TRBJ2-1; 10 bases agree with TRBD2. The CDR3 sequence is 18 residues long. In germline, CDR1 is PRHDT, CDR2 FYEKMQ (reference sequence). This chain's CDR3 is CDSSLGGLTSGFGNEQFF. The CDR3 DNA sequence: TGTGACAGCAGCTTAGGGGGACTGACTAGCGGGTTTGGAAATGAGCAGTTCTTC.

The rearrangement uses TRBV28 and TRBJ2-3; D remains unclear. This CDR3 has 11 residues. CDR1 is MDHEN and CDR2 is SYDVKM in the germline V gene. With 3 bases removed from V and 2 bases from J, the gap between germline ends came to 0 bases. CDR3 region: CASSFTDTQYF. The CDR3 nucleotides read TGTGCCAGCAGTTTCACAGATACGCAGTATTTT.

This chain joins TRBV4-1 and TRBJ1-1; no clear D gene. Germline values: CDR1 MGHRA, CDR2 YSYEKL. Between the trimmed V and J ends, which lost 0 bases and 1 base, there was a span of 12 bases. This CDR3 spans 16 amino acids. Here the CDR3 DNA reads TGCGCCAGCAGCCAAGATTTCAAGTCTCAGAACACTGAAGCTTTCTTT. Translating gives CASSQDFKSQNTEAFF.

The chain carries TRBV6-2 or TRBV6-3 and TRBJ1-2, with D perhaps TRBD1 (6 bases). The CDR3 has 12 amino acids. Germline-derived CDR1 and CDR2 are MNHEY and SVGEGT. V dropped 5 bases and J dropped 8 bases, with 12 bases sitting between them. CDR3 nucleotides: TGTGCCAGCAGTCGGGCCGGACAGGGCTACACCTTC. This encodes CASSRAGQGYTF.